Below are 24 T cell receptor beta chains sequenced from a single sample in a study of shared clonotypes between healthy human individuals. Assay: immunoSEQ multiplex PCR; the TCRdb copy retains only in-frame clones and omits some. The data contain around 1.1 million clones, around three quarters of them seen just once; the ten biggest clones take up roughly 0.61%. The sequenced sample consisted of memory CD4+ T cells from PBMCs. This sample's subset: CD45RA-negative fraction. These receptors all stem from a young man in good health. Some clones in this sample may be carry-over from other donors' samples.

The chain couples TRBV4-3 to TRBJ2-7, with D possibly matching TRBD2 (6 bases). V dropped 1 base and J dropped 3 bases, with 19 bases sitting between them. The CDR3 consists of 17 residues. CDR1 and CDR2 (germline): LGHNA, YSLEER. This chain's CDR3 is CASSQGAAPGAGYEQYF. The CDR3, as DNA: TGCGCCAGCAGCCAAGGGGCAGCACCTGGAGCGGGCTACGAGCAGTACTTC.

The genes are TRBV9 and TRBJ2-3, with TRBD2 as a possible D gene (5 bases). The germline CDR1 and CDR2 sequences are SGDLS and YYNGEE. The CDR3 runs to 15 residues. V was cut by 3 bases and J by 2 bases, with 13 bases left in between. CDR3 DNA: TGTGCCAGCAGCGCGCGGACGGGGATCACAGATACGCAGTATTTT. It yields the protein CASSARTGITDTQYF.

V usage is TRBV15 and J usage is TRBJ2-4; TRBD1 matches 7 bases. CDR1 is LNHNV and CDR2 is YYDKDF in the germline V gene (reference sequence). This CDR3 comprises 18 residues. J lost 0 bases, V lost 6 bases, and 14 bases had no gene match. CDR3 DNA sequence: TGTGCCACCAGACCAGGGAACGGGACAGCCATAGCCAAAAACATTCAGTACTTC. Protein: CATRPGNGTAIAKNIQYF.

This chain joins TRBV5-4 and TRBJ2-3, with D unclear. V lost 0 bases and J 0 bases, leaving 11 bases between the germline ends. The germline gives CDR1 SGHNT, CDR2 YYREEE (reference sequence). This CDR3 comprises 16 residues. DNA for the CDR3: TGTGCCAGCAGCTTGGTTTCTTATACTAGCACAGATACGCAGTATTTT. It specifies CASSLVSYTSTDTQYF.

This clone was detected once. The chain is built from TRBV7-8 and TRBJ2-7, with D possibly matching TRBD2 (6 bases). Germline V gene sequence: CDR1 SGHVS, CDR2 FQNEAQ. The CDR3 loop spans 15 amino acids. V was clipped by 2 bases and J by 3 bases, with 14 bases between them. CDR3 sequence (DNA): TGTGCCAGCAGCTTAAAACTAGCTGGTGTCTACGAGCAGTACTTC. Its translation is CASSLKLAGVYEQYF.

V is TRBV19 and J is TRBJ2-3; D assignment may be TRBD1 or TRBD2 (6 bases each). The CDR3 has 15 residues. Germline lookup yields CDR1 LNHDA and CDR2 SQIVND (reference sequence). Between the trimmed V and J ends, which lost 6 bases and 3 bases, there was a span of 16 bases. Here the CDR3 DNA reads TGTGCCAGTAGCTCGTGGGGGGCGGGAACAGATACGCAGTATTTT. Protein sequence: CASSSWGAGTDTQYF.

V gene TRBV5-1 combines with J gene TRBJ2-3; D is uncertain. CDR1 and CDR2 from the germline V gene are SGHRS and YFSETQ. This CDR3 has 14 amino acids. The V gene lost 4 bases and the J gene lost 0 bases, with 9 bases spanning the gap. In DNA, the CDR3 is TGCGCCAGCAGCGCAACTGACAGCACAGATACGCAGTATTTT. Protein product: CASSATDSTDTQYF.

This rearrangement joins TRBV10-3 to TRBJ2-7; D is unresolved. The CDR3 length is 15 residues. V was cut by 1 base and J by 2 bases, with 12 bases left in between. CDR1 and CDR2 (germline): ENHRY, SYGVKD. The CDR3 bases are TGTGCCATCAGTGAGTTTCGGACGGGCCCCTACGAGCAGTACTTC. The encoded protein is CAISEFRTGPYEQYF.

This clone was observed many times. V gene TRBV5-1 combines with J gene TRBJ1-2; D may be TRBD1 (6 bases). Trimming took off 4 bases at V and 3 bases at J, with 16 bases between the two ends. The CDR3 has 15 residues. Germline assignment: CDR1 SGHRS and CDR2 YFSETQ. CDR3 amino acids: CASSVDYRVDYGYTF. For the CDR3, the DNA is TGCGCCAGCAGCGTGGATTACAGGGTGGACTATGGCTACACCTTC.

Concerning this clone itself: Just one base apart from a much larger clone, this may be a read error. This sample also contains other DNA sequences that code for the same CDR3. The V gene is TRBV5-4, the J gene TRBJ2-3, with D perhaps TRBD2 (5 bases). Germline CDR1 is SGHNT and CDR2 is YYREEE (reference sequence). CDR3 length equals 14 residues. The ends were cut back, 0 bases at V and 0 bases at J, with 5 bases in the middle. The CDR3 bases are TGTGCCAGCAGCTTGGGAGGGAGCACAGATACGCAGTATTTT. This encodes CASSLGGSTDTQYF.

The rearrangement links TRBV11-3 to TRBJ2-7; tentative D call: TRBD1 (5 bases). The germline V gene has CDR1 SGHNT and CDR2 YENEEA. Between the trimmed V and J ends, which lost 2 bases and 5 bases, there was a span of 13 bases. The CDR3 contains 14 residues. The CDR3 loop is CASSLRGGFNEQYF. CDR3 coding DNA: TGTGCCAGCAGCTTAAGGGGTGGGTTCAACGAGCAGTACTTC.

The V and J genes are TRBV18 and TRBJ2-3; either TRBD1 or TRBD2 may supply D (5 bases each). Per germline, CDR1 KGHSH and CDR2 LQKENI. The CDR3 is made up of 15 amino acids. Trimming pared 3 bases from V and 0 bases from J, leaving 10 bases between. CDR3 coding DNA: TGTGCCAGCTCACCCGGGGCCGCGAGCACAGATACGCAGTATTTT. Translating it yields CASSPGAASTDTQYF.

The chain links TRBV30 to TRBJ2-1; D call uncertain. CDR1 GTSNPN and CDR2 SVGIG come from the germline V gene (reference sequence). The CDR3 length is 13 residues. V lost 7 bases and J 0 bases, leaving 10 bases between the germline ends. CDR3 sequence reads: CASRASSYNEQFF. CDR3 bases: TGTGCCTCACGAGCGAGCTCCTACAATGAGCAGTTCTTC. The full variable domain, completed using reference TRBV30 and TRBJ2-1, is SQTIHQWPATLVQPVGSPLSLECTVEGTSNPNLYWYRQAAGRGLQLLFYSVGIGQISSEVPQNLSASRPQDRQFILSSKKLLLSDSGFYLCASRASSYNEQFFGPGTRLTVL.

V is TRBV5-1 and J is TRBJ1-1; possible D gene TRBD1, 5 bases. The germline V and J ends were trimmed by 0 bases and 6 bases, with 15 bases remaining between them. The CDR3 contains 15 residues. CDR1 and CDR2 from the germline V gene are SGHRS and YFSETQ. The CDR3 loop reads CASSLEVRETSEAFF. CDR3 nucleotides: TGCGCCAGCAGCTTGGAGGTCAGGGAAACGTCTGAAGCTTTCTTT.

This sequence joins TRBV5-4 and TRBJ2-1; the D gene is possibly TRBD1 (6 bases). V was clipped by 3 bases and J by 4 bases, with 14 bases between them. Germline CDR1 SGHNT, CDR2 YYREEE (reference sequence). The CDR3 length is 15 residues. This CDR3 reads CASSWTEAFYNEQFF. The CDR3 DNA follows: TGTGCCAGCAGCTGGACAGAGGCCTTTTACAATGAGCAGTTCTTC. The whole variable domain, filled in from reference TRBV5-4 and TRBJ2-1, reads ETGVTQSPTHLIKTRGQQVTLRCSSQSGHNTVSWYQQALGQGPQFIFQYYREEENGRGNFPPRFSGLQFPNYSSELNVNALELDDSALYLCASSWTEAFYNEQFFGPGTRLTVL.

The CDR3 DNA reads as TGTGCCAGCAGCCCGAGAAGCGGGAGCGCCTACGAGCAGTACTTC. This encodes CASSPRSGSAYEQYF. J is TRBJ2-7 and V is TRBV5-4; 8 bases fit TRBD2. V trimming: 4 bases; J trimming: 2 bases; junction bases outside the gene matches: 8. The CDR3 has 15 residues. In germline, CDR1 is SGHNT, CDR2 YYREEE (reference sequence).

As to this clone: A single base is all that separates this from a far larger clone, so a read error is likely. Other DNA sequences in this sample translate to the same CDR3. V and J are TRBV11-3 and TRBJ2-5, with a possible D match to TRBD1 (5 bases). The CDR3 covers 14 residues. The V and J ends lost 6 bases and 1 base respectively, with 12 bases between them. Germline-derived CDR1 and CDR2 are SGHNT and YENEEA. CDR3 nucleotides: TGTGCCAGCAGTCGAACAGGAGCCCAAGAGACCCAGTACTTC. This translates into CASSRTGAQETQYF.

The CDR3 nucleotides are TGTGCCAGCAGCAAGGACCTCTCCCCGGGAGATACGCAGTATTTT. Amino acid sequence: CASSKDLSPGDTQYF. The chain joins TRBV6-5 to TRBJ2-3; D gene unclear. The length of the CDR3 is 15 residues. Trimming removed 6 bases at V and 5 bases at J, with 18 bases between. The germline gives CDR1 MNHEY, CDR2 SVGAGI.

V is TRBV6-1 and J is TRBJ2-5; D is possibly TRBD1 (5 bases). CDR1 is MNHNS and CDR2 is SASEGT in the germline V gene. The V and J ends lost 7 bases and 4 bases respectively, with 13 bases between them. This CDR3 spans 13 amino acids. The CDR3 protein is CASTRVGGETQYF. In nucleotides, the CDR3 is TGTGCCAGCACCAGGGTTGGCGGAGAGACCCAGTACTTC.

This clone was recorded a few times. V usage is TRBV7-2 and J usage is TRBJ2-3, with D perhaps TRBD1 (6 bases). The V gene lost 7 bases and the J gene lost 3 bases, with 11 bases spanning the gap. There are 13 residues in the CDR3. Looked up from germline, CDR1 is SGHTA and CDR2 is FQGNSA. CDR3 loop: CASNGQSTDTQYF. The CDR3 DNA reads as TGTGCCAGCAACGGACAGTCAACAGATACGCAGTATTTT.

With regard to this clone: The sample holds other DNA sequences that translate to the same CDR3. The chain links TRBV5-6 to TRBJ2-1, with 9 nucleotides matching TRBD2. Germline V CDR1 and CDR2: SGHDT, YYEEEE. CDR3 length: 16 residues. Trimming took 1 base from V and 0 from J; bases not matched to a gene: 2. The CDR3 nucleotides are TGTGCCAGCAGCTTGTTTAGCGGGAGCTCCTACAATGAGCAGTTCTTC. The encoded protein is CASSLFSGSSYNEQFF. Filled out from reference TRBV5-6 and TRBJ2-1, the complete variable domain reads DAGVTQSPTHLIKTRGQQVTLRCSPKSGHDTVSWYQQALGQGPQFIFQYYEEEERQRGNFPDRFSGHQFPNYSSELNVNALLLGDSALYLCASSLFSGSSYNEQFFGPGTRLTVL.

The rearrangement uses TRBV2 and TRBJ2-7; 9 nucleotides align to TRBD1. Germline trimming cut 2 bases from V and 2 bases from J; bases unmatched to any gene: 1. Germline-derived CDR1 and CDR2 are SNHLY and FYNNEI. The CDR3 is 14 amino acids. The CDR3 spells CASSENRGPYEQYF. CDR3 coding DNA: TGTGCCAGCAGTGAAAACAGGGGGCCCTACGAGCAGTACTTC.

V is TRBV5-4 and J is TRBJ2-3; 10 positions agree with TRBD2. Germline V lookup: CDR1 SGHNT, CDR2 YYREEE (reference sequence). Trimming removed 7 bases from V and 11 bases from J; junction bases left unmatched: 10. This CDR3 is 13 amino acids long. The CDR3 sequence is CASGRSTSGLQYF. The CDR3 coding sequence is TGTGCCAGCGGGCGGTCGACTAGCGGGTTGCAGTATTTT. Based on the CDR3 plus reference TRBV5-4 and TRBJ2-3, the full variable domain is ETGVTQSPTHLIKTRGQQVTLRCSSQSGHNTVSWYQQALGQGPQFIFQYYREEENGRGNFPPRFSGLQFPNYSSELNVNALELDDSALYLCASGRSTSGLQYFGPGTRLTVL.

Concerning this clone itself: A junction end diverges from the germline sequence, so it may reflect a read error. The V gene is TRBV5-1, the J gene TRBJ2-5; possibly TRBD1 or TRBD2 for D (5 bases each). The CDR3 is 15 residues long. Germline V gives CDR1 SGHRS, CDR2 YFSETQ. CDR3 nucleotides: TGCGTCAGCAGTCCCTCAGGTCGGGGCGCGGAGACCCAGTACTTC. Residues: CVSSPSGRGAETQYF.